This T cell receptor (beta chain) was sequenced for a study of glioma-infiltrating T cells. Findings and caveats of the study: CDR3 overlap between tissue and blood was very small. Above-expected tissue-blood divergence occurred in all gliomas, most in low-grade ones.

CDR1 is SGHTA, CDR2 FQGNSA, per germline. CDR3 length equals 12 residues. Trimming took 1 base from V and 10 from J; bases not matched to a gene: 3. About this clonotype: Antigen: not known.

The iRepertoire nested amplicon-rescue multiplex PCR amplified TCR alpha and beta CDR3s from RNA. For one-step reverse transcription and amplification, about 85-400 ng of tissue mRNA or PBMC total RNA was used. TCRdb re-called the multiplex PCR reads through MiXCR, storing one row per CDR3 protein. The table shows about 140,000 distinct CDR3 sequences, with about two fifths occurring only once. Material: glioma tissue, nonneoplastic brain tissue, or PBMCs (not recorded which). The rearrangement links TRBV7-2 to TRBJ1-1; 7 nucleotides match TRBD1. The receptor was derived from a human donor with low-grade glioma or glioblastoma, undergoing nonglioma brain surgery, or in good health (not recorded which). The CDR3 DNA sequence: TGTGCCAGCAGCTTAGACAGGGGTAGAGCTTTCTTT. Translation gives CASSLDRGRAFF.